The 8 T cell receptor beta chains below all came from one sample that was sequenced in a study of T cells in Graves' hyperthyroidism and ophthalmopathy. Regions amplified from RNA transcripts were the TCR beta CDR3 regions. The HTBI primer set was used in a first-round RT-PCR of the TCR CDR3. TCRdb re-called the multiplex PCR reads with MiXCR, one entry per CDR3 protein. The sample shows 550,000 to 600,000 distinct CDR3 sequences, approximately 44% of them seen only once. Sequenced: peripheral blood or thyroid tissue (not recorded which). The source is an adult woman with Graves' disease, either hyperthyroidism or ophthalmopathy (not recorded which).

This clonotype was observed a handful of times. The chain recombines TRBV29-1 with TRBJ1-3, with D possibly being TRBD1 (5 bases). Germline V lookup: CDR1 SQVTM, CDR2 ANQGSEA. The V gene lost 7 bases and the J gene lost 2 bases, with 9 bases spanning the gap. This CDR3 has 12 amino acids. CDR3 bases: TGCAGCGGTGGGACCCCTGGAAACACCATATATTTT. Amino acid sequence: CSGGTPGNTIYF.

The rearrangement uses TRBV20-1 and TRBJ1-5; D gene unclear. Germline assignment: CDR1 DFQATT and CDR2 SNEGSKA (reference sequence). This CDR3 is built from 14 residues. The V end was cut by 0 bases, the J end by 11 bases, with 17 bases between. The CDR3 coding sequence is TGCAGTGCTAGAGATCAAGCGGTTAAAGAGACCCAGCATTTT. This gives the protein CSARDQAVKETQHF.

This clonotype was counted at least ten times. This chain uses TRBV20-1 with TRBJ1-1; no firm D call. This CDR3 is 13 amino acids long. The germline gives CDR1 DFQATT, CDR2 SNEGSKA (reference sequence). V lost 3 bases and J lost 3, with 11 bases in between. In DNA form, the CDR3 reads TGCAGTGCTAGGGCCGGGCTCTACACTGAAGCTTTCTTT. Its translation: CSARAGLYTEAFF.

This clonotype appeared many times. This sequence joins TRBV7-8 and TRBJ1-1; tentative D call: TRBD1 (5 bases). CDR1 is SGHVS, CDR2 FQNEAQ, per germline. The CDR3 contains 15 residues. The V end was cut by 5 bases, the J end by 0 bases, with 13 bases between. CDR3 amino acids: CASSPLAGLNTEAFF. The CDR3 nucleotides are TGTGCCAGCAGCCCCCTGGCAGGGTTGAACACTGAAGCTTTCTTT.

This clonotype was detected ten times or more. CDR3 residues: CASSPRGVSGEQYF. CDR3 sequence (DNA): TGTGCCAGCAGCCCTAGGGGGGTATCGGGCGAGCAGTACTTC. V is TRBV5-5 and J is TRBJ2-7; D possibly matches TRBD1 or TRBD2 (6 bases each). This CDR3 comprises 14 residues. Germline V gives CDR1 SGHKS, CDR2 YYEKEE (reference sequence). V lost 4 bases and J lost 6, with 17 bases in between.

The sample holds many counts of this clonotype. The V and J genes are TRBV9 and TRBJ1-2; D is possibly TRBD1 (6 bases). The V end lost 5 bases, the J end lost 7 bases, and 15 bases lay between the germline ends. Germline-derived CDR1 and CDR2 are SGDLS and YYNGEE. This CDR3 region has 13 residues. CDR3: CASSDGGGSGYTF. DNA of the CDR3: TGTGCCAGCAGTGACGGGGGGGGCTCTGGCTACACCTTC. The full variable domain, rest sourced from reference TRBV9 and TRBJ1-2, is DSGVTQTPKHLITATGQRVTLRCSPRSGDLSVYWYQQSLDQGLQFLIQYYNGEERAKGNILERFSAQQFPDLHSELNLSSLELGDSALYFCASSDGGGSGYTFGSGTRLTVV.

The chain links TRBV7-9 to TRBJ2-5; weak D call: TRBD2 (6 bases). The length of the CDR3 is 12 residues. CDR1 SEHNR and CDR2 FQNEAQ come from the germline V gene (reference sequence). V was trimmed by 7 bases and J by 5 bases, leaving 11 bases between them. The CDR3 nucleotides read TGTGCCAGCACCAAAAGCGGGGAGACCCAGTACTTC. Translated, it gives CASTKSGETQYF.

The J gene is TRBJ2-7, the V gene TRBV29-1; weak D call: TRBD1 (5 bases). The CDR3 extends over 10 amino acids. V dropped 0 bases and J dropped 8 bases, with 5 bases sitting between them. Germline V gene lookup returns CDR1 SQVTM and CDR2 ANQGSEA. CDR3 bases: TGCAGCGTTGAAGAGGGGCAGCAGTACTTC. Translating it yields CSVEEGQQYF.